The TCR beta chain under discussion was sequenced for a study of T-cell memory formation after mild COVID-19. Study information: For the most part, TCR clusters were specific to one donor. Notes on the study in general: A balance of CD4 and CD8 characterized clones contracting day 15 to 85, whereas later expanders leaned CD4+. The authors did not confirm SARS-CoV-2 specificity of second-wave clones peaking day 37.

The germline V gene has CDR1 LGHDT and CDR2 YNNKEL (reference sequence). The CDR3 is 15 amino acids. V lost 0 bases, J lost 1 base, and 9 bases lay in between. Note on this clonotype: Its antigen is undetermined.

The 5'RACE method, run with constant-segment primers, produced TCR alpha and TCR beta cDNA libraries (carrying sample barcodes and UMIs). TCRdb processed the 5' RACE reads anew with MiXCR; each CDR3 protein has one entry. The table records approximately 250,000 distinct CDR3 sequences, over 15% of them present only once. The TCR originated in a man younger than 35 who had mild COVID-19 (a few samples of this study predate the infection). Cell type and time point are not known. What was sequenced was PBMCs or a T cell subset sorted from them (not recorded which). The V call is TRBV3-1, the J call TRBJ2-5; D ambiguous. The CDR3 reads CASSQDTGSQETQYF. The CDR3 DNA sequence: TGTGCCAGCAGCCAAGATACCGGGTCCCAAGAGACCCAGTACTTC.